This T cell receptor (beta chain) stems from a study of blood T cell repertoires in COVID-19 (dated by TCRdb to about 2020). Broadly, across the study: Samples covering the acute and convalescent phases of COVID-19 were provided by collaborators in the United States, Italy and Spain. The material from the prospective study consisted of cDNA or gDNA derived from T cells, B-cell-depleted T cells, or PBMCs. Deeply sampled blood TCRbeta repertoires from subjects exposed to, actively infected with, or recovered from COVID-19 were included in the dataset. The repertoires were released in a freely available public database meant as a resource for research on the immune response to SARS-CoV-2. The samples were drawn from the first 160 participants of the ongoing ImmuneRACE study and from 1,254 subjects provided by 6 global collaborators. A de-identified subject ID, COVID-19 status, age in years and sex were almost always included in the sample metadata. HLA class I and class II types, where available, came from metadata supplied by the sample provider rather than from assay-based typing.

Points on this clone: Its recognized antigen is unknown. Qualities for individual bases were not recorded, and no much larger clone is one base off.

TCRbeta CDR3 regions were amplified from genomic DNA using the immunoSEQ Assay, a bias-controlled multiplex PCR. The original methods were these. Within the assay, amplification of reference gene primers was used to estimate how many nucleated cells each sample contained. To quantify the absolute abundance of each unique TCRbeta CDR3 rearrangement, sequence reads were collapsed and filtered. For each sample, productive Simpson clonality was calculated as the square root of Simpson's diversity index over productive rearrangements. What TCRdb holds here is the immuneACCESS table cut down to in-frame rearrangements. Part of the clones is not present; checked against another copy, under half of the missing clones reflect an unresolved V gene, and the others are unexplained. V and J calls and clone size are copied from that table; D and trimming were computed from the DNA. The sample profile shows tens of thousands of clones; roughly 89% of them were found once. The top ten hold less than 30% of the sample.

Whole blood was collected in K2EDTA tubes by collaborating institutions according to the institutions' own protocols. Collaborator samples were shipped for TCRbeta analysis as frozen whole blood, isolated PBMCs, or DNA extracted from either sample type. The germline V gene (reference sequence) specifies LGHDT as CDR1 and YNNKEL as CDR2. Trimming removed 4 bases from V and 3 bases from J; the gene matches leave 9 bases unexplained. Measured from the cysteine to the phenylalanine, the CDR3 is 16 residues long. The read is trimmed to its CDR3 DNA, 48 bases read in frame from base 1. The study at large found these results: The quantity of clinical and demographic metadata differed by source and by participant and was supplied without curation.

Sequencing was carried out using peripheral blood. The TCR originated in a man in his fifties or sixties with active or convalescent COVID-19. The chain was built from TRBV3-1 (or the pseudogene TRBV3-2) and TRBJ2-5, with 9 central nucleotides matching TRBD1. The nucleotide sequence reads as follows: TGTGCCAGCAGCCCTAGCTTACAGGGGGCTAAAGAGACCCAGTACTTC. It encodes CASSPSLQGAKETQYF.